One and the same sample provided the 3 T cell receptor beta chains below, sequenced in a study of blood T cell repertoires in COVID-19. Produced via immunoSEQ multiplex PCR; TCRdb's table is partial and in-frame only. Of around 340,000 clones listed, 65% to 90% are singletons. The sequenced material came from PBMCs or T cells enriched from blood (not recorded which). These receptors were collected from a woman between 40 and 55 years old with acute COVID-19.

The gene calls are TRBV29-1 and TRBJ1-1; 7 bases align to TRBD1. Germline values: CDR1 SQVTM, CDR2 ANQGSEA. This CDR3 is 12 amino acids long. The V segment lost 7 bases and the J segment 1 base; nucleotides outside the gene matches: 3. This chain's CDR3 is CSAGQANTEAFF. CDR3 coding DNA: TGCAGCGCCGGACAGGCGAACACTGAAGCTTTCTTT.

The chain uses TRBV2 and TRBJ2-7, with 8 nucleotides matching TRBD1. The CDR3 sequence is 15 residues long. The V gene end was trimmed by 3 bases and the J gene end by 5 bases; junction bases not matched to a gene: 9. Germline V gives CDR1 SNHLY, CDR2 FYNNEI. DNA of the CDR3: TGTGCCAGCAGTGACTTAGGGACAGGAAGGAACGAGCAGTACTTC. The encoded protein is CASSDLGTGRNEQYF. The whole variable domain, remainder taken from reference TRBV2 and TRBJ2-7, is EPEVTQTPSHQVTQMGQEVILRCVPISNHLYFYWYRQILGQKVEFLVSFYNNEISEKSEIFDDQFSVERPDGSNFTLKIRSTKLEDSAMYFCASSDLGTGRNEQYFGPGTRLTVT.

This rearrangement joins TRBV18 to TRBJ1-1; D gene uncertain. This CDR3 is 13 amino acids long. Germline V CDR1 and CDR2: KGHSH, LQKENI. V lost 3 bases, J lost 8 bases, and 13 bases lay in between. CDR3 coding DNA: TGTGCCAGCTCACCCCCGGGTATAGGAGAAGCTTTCTTT. It translates to CASSPPGIGEAFF.